Listed below are T cell receptor beta chains from one sample, sequenced in a study of T and B cells in COVID-19 patients. TCRdb used MiXCR to reprocess the multiplex PCR reads, holding one entry per CDR3 protein. Of roughly 7,100 distinct CDR3 sequences in the sample, roughly 28% were seen once. The sample taken for sequencing was blood. The receptors here all came from a human donor with active COVID-19. Both conserved end residues are part of each CDR3. The D gene is left open where the match is weak. A clone size is listed for some rows: how often the clone was seen (once, few, many), or a class if it is expanded.

v_call	d_call	j_call	clone_size	cdr3_nt	cdr3_aa
TRBV6-5	.	TRBJ2-7	medium-sized	TGTGCCAGCACCGCGGAGGGACGTTCCTACGAGCAGTACTTC	CASTAEGRSYEQYF
TRBV12-3/TRBV12-4	.	TRBJ2-1	medium-sized	TGTGCCAGCAGCCCCTTGGGCGTCTACAATGAGCAGTTCTTC	CASSPLGVYNEQFF
TRBV18	.	TRBJ2-2	large	TGTGCCAGCTCACCGGGACAGAACACCGGGGAGCTGTTTTTT	CASSPGQNTGELFF
TRBV19	TRBD2	TRBJ2-7	medium-sized	TGTGCCAGTAGTCCCTTTGGAGGACTAGCGGGAGAGTTCGAGCAGTACTTC	CASSPFGGLAGEFEQYF
TRBV19	.	TRBJ1-1	many	TGTGCCAGTAGTCAAGGTCAGGCCCTGCTGGGCTTTGAAGCTTTCTTT	CASSQGQALLGFEAFF
TRBV6-6	.	TRBJ2-2	many	TGTGCCAGCAGTTACAACCCGGGGACCGGGGAGCTGTTTTTT	CASSYNPGTGELFF
TRBV27	.	TRBJ2-3	medium-sized	TGTGCCAGCAGTTTTGAGGCGTCGCCGGATACGCAGTATTTT	CASSFEASPDTQYF
TRBV6-2/TRBV6-3	TRBD1	TRBJ1-1	.	TGTGCCAGCAGCGCAGGGGGCGGAGGGACTGAAGCTTTCTTT	CASSAGGGGTEAFF
TRBV6-5	.	TRBJ1-1	many	TGTGCCAGCTTCGGATCCAGGGACACTGAAGCTTTCTTT	CASFGSRDTEAFF
TRBV19	TRBD2	TRBJ2-3	medium-sized	TGTGCCAGTAGACTAGCGGGAGACTTCACAGATACGCAGTATTTT	CASRLAGDFTDTQYF
TRBV10-3	.	TRBJ1-1	.	TGTGCCATCACCTTAGGGCGGGACACTGAAGCTTTCTTT	CAITLGRDTEAFF
TRBV19	.	TRBJ1-5	many	TGTGCCAGTGCCACAACCCTTAGCAATCAGCCCCAGCATTTT	CASATTLSNQPQHF
TRBV20-1	TRBD2	TRBJ2-7	few	TGCAGTGCTATTAGGACTAGCGGCACCTACGAGCAGTACTTC	CSAIRTSGTYEQYF
TRBV11-3	TRBD2	TRBJ2-7	medium-sized	TGTGCCAGCAGTTTGTTCTCGGGACTAGCGGGAGGCAGTGGAAAAGAGCAGTACTTC	CASSLFSGLAGGSGKEQYF
TRBV10-3	.	TRBJ2-1	.	TGTGCCATCAGTGGAGGAGAGGGCAATGACAATGAGCAGTTCTTC	CAISGGEGNDNEQFF
TRBV5-5	.	TRBJ2-1	many	TGTGCCAGCAACCAAGGGAGTCTGGGGAATGAGCAGTTCTTC	CASNQGSLGNEQFF
TRBV19	TRBD1	TRBJ2-2	large	TGTGCCAGTAGTATCCCCAACAGGGGAACCGGGGAGCTGTTTTTT	CASSIPNRGTGELFF
TRBV6-5	.	TRBJ2-6	medium-sized	TGTGCCAGCAGTCCACAGGGATCTGGGGCCAACGTCCTGACTTTC	CASSPQGSGANVLTF
TRBV18	TRBD1	TRBJ1-1	.	TGTGCCAGCTCACTGGACAGGGGTAATATAAGCCCTGAAGCTTTCTTT	CASSLDRGNISPEAFF
TRBV7-2	TRBD2	TRBJ2-1	.	TGTGCCAGCAGCTTAGTTGCACTAGCGGGAGGGAATGAGCAGTTCTTC	CASSLVALAGGNEQFF
TRBV6-5	.	TRBJ2-2	medium-sized	TGTGCCAGCAGTTACTCGGTCAGGGCCACCGGGGAGCTGTTTTTT	CASSYSVRATGELFF
TRBV6-1	TRBD1	TRBJ2-1	medium-sized	TGTGCCAGCAGTGGGACAGGGGATGAGCAGTTCTTC	CASSGTGDEQFF
TRBV7-2	TRBD2	TRBJ2-5	few	TGTGCCAGCAGCTGGAGCGGGAGGGGAGAGACCCAGTACTTC	CASSWSGRGETQYF
TRBV28	.	TRBJ2-1	.	TGTGCCAGCAGTCCGAGCAGCTCCTACAATGAGCAGTTCTTC	CASSPSSSYNEQFF
TRBV10-3	.	TRBJ1-1	few	TGTGCCATCAGTGAGTCTGGGCAGTCGAACACTGAAGCTTTCTTT	CAISESGQSNTEAFF
TRBV19	.	TRBJ2-7	medium-sized	TGTGCCAGTAGGGGGCAGGGAAGATACGAGCAGTACTTC	CASRGQGRYEQYF
TRBV6-1	TRBD1	TRBJ1-6	few	TGTGCCAGCAGCCTCGGGACAGGGGGCGGCAGGTTGAATTCACCCCTCCACTTT	CASSLGTGGGRLNSPLHF
TRBV6-1	TRBD2	TRBJ2-5	many	TGTGCCAGCAGGTGGGAGCGGGAGGGAGCGACCCAGTACTTC	CASRWEREGATQYF
TRBV11-3	.	TRBJ2-2	large	TGTGCCAGCAGCTTATCATGGGGCGACGGGGAGCTGTTTTTT	CASSLSWGDGELFF
TRBV7-2	.	TRBJ2-3	.	TGTGCCAGCAGCCTACGACAGACTAGCACAGATACGCAGTATTTT	CASSLRQTSTDTQYF
TRBV11-3	TRBD2	TRBJ2-5	medium-sized	TGTGCCAGCAGAGGGGGTAGCGGGGGGGCGAAGCAAGAGACCCAGTACTTC	CASRGGSGGAKQETQYF
TRBV27	.	TRBJ2-5	few	TGTGCCAGCAGTGAAAATACCGGCACCCCTAAGACCCAGTACTTC	CASSENTGTPKTQYF
TRBV5-4	.	TRBJ2-1	medium-sized	TGTGCCAGCAGCCTGGACGTGGGGAGCAATGAGCAGTTCTTC	CASSLDVGSNEQFF
TRBV19	.	TRBJ2-1	medium-sized	TGTGCCAGTAGTGAGGGGAAGGGACTTGGTGTTGGTAATGAGCAGTTCTTC	CASSEGKGLGVGNEQFF
TRBV19	.	TRBJ2-7	medium-sized	TGTGCCAGTAGTCTTCGAGCAGGGGAAAACTACGAGCAGTACTTC	CASSLRAGENYEQYF
TRBV19	.	TRBJ2-2	medium-sized	TGTGCCAGTACCAAAAAGGGGGGGCTCGCCACCGGGGAGCTGTTTTTT	CASTKKGGLATGELFF
TRBV7-2	.	TRBJ1-1	.	TGTGCCAGCAGCTTGGGACTTACGAACACTGAAGCTTTCTTT	CASSLGLTNTEAFF
TRBV18	.	TRBJ2-1	medium-sized	TGTGCCAGCTCACCGCGCTTGGTCGATGAGCAGTTCTTC	CASSPRLVDEQFF
TRBV19	.	TRBJ2-3	medium-sized	TGTGCCAGCCGACAGTTGGGCACAGATACGCAGTATTTT	CASRQLGTDTQYF
TRBV5-1	.	TRBJ1-6	.	TGCGCCAGCAGCTTGGAAGCGCAGGGCACGAGCTCCTATAATTCACCCCTCCACTTT	CASSLEAQGTSSYNSPLHF
TRBV19	TRBD2	TRBJ2-1	medium-sized	TGTGCCAGTAGTGAGGGGCGGGAGGGGAATGAGCAGTTCTTC	CASSEGREGNEQFF
TRBV4-2	TRBD1	TRBJ2-5	few	TGTGCCAGCAGCCAGGCCGCGGGACAGGGGGCAGAGACCCAGTACTTC	CASSQAAGQGAETQYF
TRBV7-9	TRBD1	TRBJ2-2	few	TGTGCCAGCAGCCCATCCCGGGACAGGGGACGACGTGACACCGGGGAGCTGTTTTTT	CASSPSRDRGRRDTGELFF
TRBV5-1	TRBD1	TRBJ1-4	few	TGCGCCAGCAGCCCGGACAGGGGGCGCGAAAAACTGTTTTTT	CASSPDRGREKLFF
TRBV19	.	TRBJ2-7	medium-sized	TGTGCCAGTAGCTACGGCTACGAGCAGTACTTC	CASSYGYEQYF
TRBV7-2	.	TRBJ1-4	.	TGTGCCAGCAGCTTACGAGGAGACCTGGCAACTAATGAAAAACTGTTTTTT	CASSLRGDLATNEKLFF
TRBV7-9	.	TRBJ2-2	medium-sized	TGTGCCAGCAGTCGCGCCGTCACCGGGGAGCTGTTTTTT	CASSRAVTGELFF
TRBV19	TRBD1	TRBJ2-2	medium-sized	TGTGCCAGTAGTTTAGGACAGGGGGTTGCCACCGGGGAGCTGTTTTTT	CASSLGQGVATGELFF